The sequence of this T cell receptor beta chain was determined in a study of blood T cell repertoires in COVID-19. TCRdb's table, derived via immunoSEQ multiplex PCR, lists solely in-frame clones and lacks some. This sample yields 190,000 or so clones, of which 94% are seen a single time; about 0.76% belongs to the top ten. Patients from Seattle were sampled longitudinally, starting during active infection. The CDR3 covers 15 residues. CDR1 is SGHRS and CDR2 is YFSETQ in the germline V gene. Trimming removed 1 base from V and 8 bases from J, with 13 bases in between. Material for sequencing was peripheral blood. This clonotype was sampled from a man aged 25 to 45 with COVID-19, enrolled during active disease. The chain couples TRBV5-1 to TRBJ1-6; D gene unclear. Written as DNA, the CDR3 is TGCGCCAGCAGCTTGCACACTCGGCGGGATTCACCCCTCCACTTT. Translating gives CASSLHTRRDSPLHF.